One and the same sample provided the 2 T cell receptor beta chains below, sequenced in a study of T cells in Graves' hyperthyroidism and ophthalmopathy. Template material for amplifying TCR beta CDR3 regions consisted of RNA transcripts. HTBI primers were employed in a first-round RT-PCR of the TCR CDR3. TCRdb itself ran the multiplex PCR reads through MiXCR, one entry per CDR3 protein. The sample holds a few hundred thousand distinct CDR3 sequences, 40% to 55% seen once. The sequencing input was peripheral blood or thyroid tissue (not recorded which). The receptor source for this set is a woman aged 18-35 years with Graves' hyperthyroidism.

This clonotype was seen a single time. The chain couples TRBV20-1 to TRBJ2-7; no firm D call. Judging by the DNA end, TRBJ2-5 fits better; the J call may be wrong. This CDR3 contains 12 residues. The germline gives CDR1 DFQATT, CDR2 SNEGSKA (reference sequence). The chain's CDR3 is CSARGEKETQYF. The CDR3 DNA is TGCAGTGCTAGAGGGGAAAAAGAGACCCAGTACTTC.

The chain has TRBV7-9 and TRBJ2-5; 10 nucleotides line up with TRBD2. The germline CDR1 and CDR2 sequences are SEHNR and FQNEAQ (reference sequence). V shed 3 bases and J 5 bases; nucleotides not matched to a gene: 6. The CDR3 contains 15 residues. This CDR3 is CASSFGASGSETQYF. CDR3 nucleotides: TGTGCCAGCAGCTTTGGGGCTAGCGGGAGTGAGACCCAGTACTTC.